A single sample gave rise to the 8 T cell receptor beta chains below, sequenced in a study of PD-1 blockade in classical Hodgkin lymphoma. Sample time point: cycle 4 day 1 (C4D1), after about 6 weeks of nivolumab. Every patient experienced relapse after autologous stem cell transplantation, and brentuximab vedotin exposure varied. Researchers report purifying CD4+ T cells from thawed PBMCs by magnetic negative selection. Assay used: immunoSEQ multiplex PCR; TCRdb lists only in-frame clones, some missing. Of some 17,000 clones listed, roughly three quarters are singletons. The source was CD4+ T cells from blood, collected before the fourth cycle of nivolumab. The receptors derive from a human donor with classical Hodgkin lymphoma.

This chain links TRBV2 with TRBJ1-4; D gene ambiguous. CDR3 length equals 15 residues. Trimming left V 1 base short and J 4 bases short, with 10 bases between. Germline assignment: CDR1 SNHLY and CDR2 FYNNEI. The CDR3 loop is CASSEGLQNNEKLFF. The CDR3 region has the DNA TGTGCCAGCAGTGAAGGTCTGCAGAATAATGAAAAACTGTTTTTT.

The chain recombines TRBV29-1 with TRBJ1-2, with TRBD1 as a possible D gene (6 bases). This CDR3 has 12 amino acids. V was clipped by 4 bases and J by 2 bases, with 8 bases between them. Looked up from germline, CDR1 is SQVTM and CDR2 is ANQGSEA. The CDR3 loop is CSVVQGNYGYTF. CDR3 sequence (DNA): TGCAGCGTTGTTCAGGGGAACTATGGCTACACCTTC.

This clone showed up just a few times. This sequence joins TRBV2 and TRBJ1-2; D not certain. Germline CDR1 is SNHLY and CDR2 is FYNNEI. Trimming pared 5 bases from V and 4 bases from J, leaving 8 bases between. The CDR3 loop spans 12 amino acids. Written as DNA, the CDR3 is TGTGCCAGCAGTAGGCGGAGCTATGGCTACACCTTC. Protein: CASSRRSYGYTF.

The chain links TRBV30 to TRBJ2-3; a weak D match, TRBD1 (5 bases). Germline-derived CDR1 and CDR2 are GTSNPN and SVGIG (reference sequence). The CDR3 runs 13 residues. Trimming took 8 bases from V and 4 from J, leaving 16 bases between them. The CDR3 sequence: CARNKGVADTQYF. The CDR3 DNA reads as TGTGCCAGAAATAAAGGGGTCGCAGATACGCAGTATTTT.

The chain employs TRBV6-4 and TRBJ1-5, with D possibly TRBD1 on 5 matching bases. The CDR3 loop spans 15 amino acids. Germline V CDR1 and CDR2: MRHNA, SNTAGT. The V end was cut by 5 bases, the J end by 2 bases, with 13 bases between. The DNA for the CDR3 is TGTGCCAGCAGTATGACAGAGGTATGCAATCAGCCCCAGCATTTT. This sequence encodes CASSMTEVCNQPQHF.

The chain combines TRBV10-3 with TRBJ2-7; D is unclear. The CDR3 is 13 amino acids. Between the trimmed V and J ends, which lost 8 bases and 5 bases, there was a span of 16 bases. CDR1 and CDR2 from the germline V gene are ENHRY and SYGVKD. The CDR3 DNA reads TGTGCCATCTCTAGTTCCGGAAAGGACGAGCAGTACTTC. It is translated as CAISSSGKDEQYF.

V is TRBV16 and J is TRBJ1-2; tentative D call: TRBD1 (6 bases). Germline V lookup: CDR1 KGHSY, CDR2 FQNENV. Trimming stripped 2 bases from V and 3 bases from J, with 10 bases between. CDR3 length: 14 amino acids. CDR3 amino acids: CASSQSWTDYGYTF. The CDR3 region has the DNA TGTGCCAGCAGCCAAAGTTGGACAGACTATGGCTACACCTTC. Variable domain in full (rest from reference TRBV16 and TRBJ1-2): GEEVAQTPKHLVRGEGQKAKLYCAPIKGHSYVFWYQQVLKNEFKFLISFQNENVFDETGMPKERFSAKCLPNSPCSLEIQATKLEDSAVYFCASSQSWTDYGYTFGSGTRLTVV.

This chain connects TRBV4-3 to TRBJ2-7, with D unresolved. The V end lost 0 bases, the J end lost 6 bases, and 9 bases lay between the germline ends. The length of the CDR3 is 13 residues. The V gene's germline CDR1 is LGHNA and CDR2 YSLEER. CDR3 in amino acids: CASSQDLRSEQYF. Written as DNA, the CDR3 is TGCGCCAGCAGCCAAGACCTTCGGAGCGAGCAGTACTTC.